This T cell receptor beta chain was recovered during a study of T cells in Graves' hyperthyroidism and ophthalmopathy. Overall study findings and caveats: The model's output predicted ophthalmopathy at a median of 6.5 months prior to onset. Clonotypes that were expanded in thyroid above 0.001 mostly appeared in blood too.

The CDR3 loop spans 12 amino acids. Germline CDR1 is SQVTM and CDR2 is ANQGSEA. The V segment lost 7 bases and the J segment 4 bases; nucleotides outside the gene matches: 5. This clonotype was recorded at least ten times. Its antigen is currently unknown. Researchers barred patients who had uncontrolled infection, other autoimmune disease, pregnancy or lactation. Diagnostic decisions used clinical symptoms, serum thyroxine and TRAb, thyroid ultrasound and orbital computed tomography. The source material, RNA transcripts, was used to amplify TCR beta CDR3 regions. The study used the HTBI primer set for a first-round RT-PCR of the TCR CDR3. TCRdb itself ran the multiplex PCR reads through MiXCR, one entry per CDR3 protein. The sample gives nearly 750,000 distinct CDR3 sequences, approximately 40% of which show up once; around 30% is in the top ten.

Sequenced material: blood. This receptor was taken from a woman in her forties with Graves' hyperthyroidism. This chain joins TRBV29-1 and TRBJ1-1; 8 nucleotides line up with TRBD1. CDR3 sequence (DNA): TGCAGCGCAGGACAGGGAACCACTGAAGCTTTCTTT. Protein product: CSAGQGTTEAFF. Variable domain in full (rest from reference TRBV29-1 and TRBJ1-1): SAVISQKPSRDICQRGTSLTIQCQVDSQVTMMFWYRQQPGQSLTLIATANQGSEATYESGFVIDKFPISRPNLTFSTLTVSNMSPEDSSIYLCSAGQGTTEAFFGQGTRLTVV.